The 21 T cell receptor beta chains given below trace back to one sample, sequenced in a study of shared clonotypes between healthy human individuals. Data came from immunoSEQ multiplex PCR; TCRdb stores just in-frame clones and leaves some out. The sample contains around 1.9 million clones, over 85% of which appear only once. In the naive CD8 group, cells lacked CD45RO and were positively selected for CCR7, so terminally differentiated effector memory CD45RA+ cells were left out. The sample comprised naive CD8+ T cells from PBMCs. The source of these receptors is a man younger than 35 in good health. Some clones in this sample may be carry-over from other donors' samples.

Comments on this clone: Different DNA sequences within this sample yield the same CDR3. The rearrangement uses TRBV7-8 and TRBJ2-7; 13 bases match TRBD2. V lost 1 base and J lost 3; bases outside the gene matches: 3. Germline V gene data show CDR1 as SGHVS and CDR2 as FQNEAQ. The CDR3 contains 16 residues. CDR3 nucleotide sequence: TGTGCCAGCAGCTTAGGACTAGCGGGAGGCATCTACGAGCAGTACTTC. It codes for CASSLGLAGGIYEQYF.

The rearrangement links TRBV27 to TRBJ1-1; D unclear. There are 13 residues in the CDR3. The germline CDR1 and CDR2 sequences are MNHEY and SMNVEV (reference sequence). Trimming took off 7 bases at V and 1 base at J, with 10 bases between the two ends. This CDR3 reads CASKYGPNTEAFF. The CDR3 nucleotides are TGTGCCAGCAAATATGGGCCGAACACTGAAGCTTTCTTT.

The chain joins TRBV9 to TRBJ2-5; 8 bases are shared with TRBD1. CDR1 is SGDLS and CDR2 is YYNGEE in the germline V gene. The CDR3 contains 15 residues. The V segment lost 0 bases and the J segment 7 bases; nucleotides outside the gene matches: 8. CDR3 DNA: TGTGCCAGCAGCGTAGCCGTGGGAACAGGGGGGACCCAGTACTTC. It translates to CASSVAVGTGGTQYF.

This chain links TRBV4-3 with TRBJ2-7; the D gene is possibly TRBD1 (6 bases). CDR3 size: 14 residues. Germline CDR1 reads LGHNA; CDR2 reads YSLEER. Between the trimmed V and J ends, which lost 1 base and 12 bases, there was a span of 19 bases. This chain's CDR3 is CASSQAAQDRSRYF. CDR3 bases: TGCGCCAGCAGCCAAGCCGCCCAAGACAGGTCAAGGTACTTC.

The chain links TRBV12-1 to TRBJ2-7; no DNA check was done on the table's D call, TRBD2. TRBV12-1 represents a pseudogene. The CDR3 runs 16 residues. The CDR3 spells CASSFVAAMFHYEQYF. In nucleotides, the CDR3 is TGTGCCAGCAGCTTCGTAGCGGCTATGTTTCACTACGAGCAGTACTTC.

The V call is TRBV5-1, the J call TRBJ2-2, with TRBD1 identical over 7 bases. The CDR3 is made up of 18 amino acids. Germline V gene sequence: CDR1 SGHRS, CDR2 YFSETQ. Losses at the gene ends were 1 base for V and 0 bases for J; bases not matched to a gene: 9. The CDR3 coding sequence is TGCGCCAGCAGCTTGCCCGTAACAGGGGTCGCGAACACCGGGGAGCTGTTTTTT. Protein product: CASSLPVTGVANTGELFF.

The genes are TRBV10-3 and TRBJ2-7; D call uncertain. The CDR3 is 12 amino acids. Trimming took 2 bases from V and 4 from J, leaving 6 bases between them. Germline assignment: CDR1 ENHRY and CDR2 SYGVKD. In nucleotides, the CDR3 is TGTGCCATCAGTGAGGCGAGTTACGAGCAGTACTTC. It encodes CAISEASYEQYF.

Comment on this clone: A junction boundary mismatches the germline segment, possibly from a read error. CDR3 nucleotides: TGTGCCTGGGGCGGGGGCTACTATGAGCAGTTCTTC. This codes for CAWGGGYYEQFF. The gene calls are TRBV30 and TRBJ2-1; the D gene is possibly TRBD2 (7 bases). The CDR3 consists of 12 residues. Germline V gene lookup returns CDR1 GTSNPN and CDR2 SVGIG (reference sequence).

This chain connects TRBV25-1 to TRBJ2-7, with 10 bases matching TRBD1. This CDR3 spans 13 amino acids. V lost 10 bases and J lost 2; bases outside the gene matches: 5. Germline CDR1 and CDR2: MGHDK and SYGVNS. DNA of the CDR3: TGTGCCAAGTCGACAGGGGGCGCCTACGAGCAGTACTTC. Translated: CAKSTGGAYEQYF.

Details on this clone: The same CDR3 arises from other DNA sequences in this sample as well. The chain joins TRBV7-9 to TRBJ2-7; no firm D call. Germline lookup yields CDR1 SEHNR and CDR2 FQNEAQ (reference sequence). Trimming shortened V by 0 bases and J by 3 bases, and 6 bases separated the two germline ends. This CDR3 has 13 amino acids. The CDR3 DNA sequence: TGTGCCAGCAGCTTAGCGGGGATCTACGAGCAGTACTTC. Protein sequence: CASSLAGIYEQYF.

V is TRBV2 and J is TRBJ2-7; D is undetermined. With 7 bases removed from V and 2 bases from J, the gap between germline ends came to 9 bases. Germline V gives CDR1 SNHLY, CDR2 FYNNEI. The CDR3 covers 12 residues. This CDR3 reads CASIGMTYEQYF. CDR3 DNA: TGTGCCAGCATAGGGATGACCTACGAGCAGTACTTC.

This chain joins TRBV5-8 and TRBJ2-5; 11 bases fit TRBD2. The V and J ends lost 4 bases and 3 bases, in that order; junction bases with no gene match: 11. The CDR3 contains 17 residues. Germline lookup yields CDR1 SGHTS and CDR2 YDEGEE. The CDR3 region is CASSRGGSSGRKETQYF. The DNA for the CDR3 is TGTGCCAGCAGCAGGGGAGGGTCTAGCGGGAGGAAAGAGACCCAGTACTTC.

V usage is TRBV9 and J usage is TRBJ2-7; D call uncertain. CDR3 length: 15 amino acids. Trimming took 0 bases from V and 1 from J, leaving 11 bases between them. The germline V gene encodes CDR1 SGDLS and CDR2 YYNGEE. The chain's CDR3 is CASSVDIHHSYEQYF. In nucleotides, the CDR3 is TGTGCCAGCAGCGTAGATATACACCATTCCTACGAGCAGTACTTC.

Worth noting for this clone: Other nucleotide sequences in the sample specify the same CDR3. The V and J genes are TRBV5-6 and TRBJ1-1; no clear D gene. The length of the CDR3 is 13 residues. From germline, CDR1 is SGHDT and CDR2 YYEEEE. V lost 0 bases and J 1 base, leaving 4 bases between the germline ends. DNA of the CDR3: TGTGCCAGCAGCTTGGGAGAGAACACTGAAGCTTTCTTT. This encodes CASSLGENTEAFF.

This chain connects TRBV4-3 to TRBJ2-7; tentative D call: TRBD1 (6 bases). Looked up from germline, CDR1 is LGHNA and CDR2 is YSLEER. The CDR3 spans 14 residues. Trimming removed 0 bases from V and 3 bases from J, with 9 bases in between. The CDR3 protein is CASSQEQGVYEQYF. CDR3 DNA: TGCGCCAGCAGCCAAGAACAGGGAGTCTACGAGCAGTACTTC.

This rearrangement joins TRBV14 to TRBJ2-7; D is unclear. V was clipped by 1 base and J by 0 bases, with 10 bases between them. The germline gives CDR1 SGHDN, CDR2 FVKESK. The CDR3 runs 15 residues. The DNA for the CDR3 is TGTGCCAGCAGCCAAGGTCAGACCGCCTCCTACGAGCAGTACTTC. Protein product: CASSQGQTASYEQYF.

As for this clone: The sample has other DNA sequences that encode this CDR3 too. V usage is TRBV6-5 and J usage is TRBJ1-1, with D tentatively TRBD1 (6 bases). CDR3 length: 14 amino acids. Germline-derived CDR1 and CDR2 are MNHEY and SVGAGI. Deletions cut 2 bases from V and 2 bases from J, with 9 bases between. DNA of the CDR3: TGTGCCAGCAGTTACGAACAGGGAAACACTGAAGCTTTCTTT. Translated: CASSYEQGNTEAFF.

The chain uses TRBV6-6 and TRBJ1-1; D is unclear. CDR1 and CDR2 from the germline V gene are MNHNY and SVGAGI (reference sequence). This CDR3 region has 12 residues. V was shortened by 9 bases and J by 5 bases, with 13 bases between the two germline ends. CDR3 region: CASGGVRTEAFF. The CDR3 DNA sequence: TGTGCCAGTGGCGGCGTGAGGACTGAAGCTTTCTTT.

A single count supports this clone. The J gene is TRBJ2-1, the V gene TRBV19; 8 positions match TRBD2. CDR1 and CDR2 from the germline V gene are LNHDA and SQIVND (reference sequence). The CDR3 runs 15 residues. V lost 3 bases and J lost 8; bases outside the gene matches: 9. The CDR3: CASSIMGTSFYEQFF. The CDR3 DNA is TGTGCCAGTAGTATTATGGGGACTAGTTTCTATGAGCAGTTCTTC.

V usage is TRBV30 and J usage is TRBJ1-4; D may be TRBD1 (5 bases). The V gene lost 0 bases and the J gene lost 6 bases, with 11 bases spanning the gap. CDR1 and CDR2 (germline): GTSNPN, SVGIG (reference sequence). The CDR3 sequence is 14 residues long. CDR3 sequence (DNA): TGTGCCTGGAGTGTACGGGGGATGGATGAAAAACTGTTTTTT. This translates into CAWSVRGMDEKLFF.

V is TRBV7-3 and J is TRBJ2-2; 13 bases align to TRBD2. The CDR3 spans 17 residues. With 4 bases clipped from V and 2 bases from J, the junction kept 4 bases outside the gene matches. Germline values: CDR1 SGHTA, CDR2 FQGTGA. DNA for the CDR3: TGTGCCAGCAGCTCCAGGACTAGCGGGAGAAACACCGGGGAGCTGTTTTTT. Its protein is CASSSRTSGRNTGELFF. Full variable domain (rest looked up from reference TRBV7-3 and TRBJ2-2): GAGVSQTPSNKVTEKGKYVELRCDPISGHTALYWYRQSLGQGPEFLIYFQGTGAADDSGLPNDRFFAVRPEGSVSTLKIQRTERGDSAVYLCASSSRTSGRNTGELFFGEGSRLTVL.